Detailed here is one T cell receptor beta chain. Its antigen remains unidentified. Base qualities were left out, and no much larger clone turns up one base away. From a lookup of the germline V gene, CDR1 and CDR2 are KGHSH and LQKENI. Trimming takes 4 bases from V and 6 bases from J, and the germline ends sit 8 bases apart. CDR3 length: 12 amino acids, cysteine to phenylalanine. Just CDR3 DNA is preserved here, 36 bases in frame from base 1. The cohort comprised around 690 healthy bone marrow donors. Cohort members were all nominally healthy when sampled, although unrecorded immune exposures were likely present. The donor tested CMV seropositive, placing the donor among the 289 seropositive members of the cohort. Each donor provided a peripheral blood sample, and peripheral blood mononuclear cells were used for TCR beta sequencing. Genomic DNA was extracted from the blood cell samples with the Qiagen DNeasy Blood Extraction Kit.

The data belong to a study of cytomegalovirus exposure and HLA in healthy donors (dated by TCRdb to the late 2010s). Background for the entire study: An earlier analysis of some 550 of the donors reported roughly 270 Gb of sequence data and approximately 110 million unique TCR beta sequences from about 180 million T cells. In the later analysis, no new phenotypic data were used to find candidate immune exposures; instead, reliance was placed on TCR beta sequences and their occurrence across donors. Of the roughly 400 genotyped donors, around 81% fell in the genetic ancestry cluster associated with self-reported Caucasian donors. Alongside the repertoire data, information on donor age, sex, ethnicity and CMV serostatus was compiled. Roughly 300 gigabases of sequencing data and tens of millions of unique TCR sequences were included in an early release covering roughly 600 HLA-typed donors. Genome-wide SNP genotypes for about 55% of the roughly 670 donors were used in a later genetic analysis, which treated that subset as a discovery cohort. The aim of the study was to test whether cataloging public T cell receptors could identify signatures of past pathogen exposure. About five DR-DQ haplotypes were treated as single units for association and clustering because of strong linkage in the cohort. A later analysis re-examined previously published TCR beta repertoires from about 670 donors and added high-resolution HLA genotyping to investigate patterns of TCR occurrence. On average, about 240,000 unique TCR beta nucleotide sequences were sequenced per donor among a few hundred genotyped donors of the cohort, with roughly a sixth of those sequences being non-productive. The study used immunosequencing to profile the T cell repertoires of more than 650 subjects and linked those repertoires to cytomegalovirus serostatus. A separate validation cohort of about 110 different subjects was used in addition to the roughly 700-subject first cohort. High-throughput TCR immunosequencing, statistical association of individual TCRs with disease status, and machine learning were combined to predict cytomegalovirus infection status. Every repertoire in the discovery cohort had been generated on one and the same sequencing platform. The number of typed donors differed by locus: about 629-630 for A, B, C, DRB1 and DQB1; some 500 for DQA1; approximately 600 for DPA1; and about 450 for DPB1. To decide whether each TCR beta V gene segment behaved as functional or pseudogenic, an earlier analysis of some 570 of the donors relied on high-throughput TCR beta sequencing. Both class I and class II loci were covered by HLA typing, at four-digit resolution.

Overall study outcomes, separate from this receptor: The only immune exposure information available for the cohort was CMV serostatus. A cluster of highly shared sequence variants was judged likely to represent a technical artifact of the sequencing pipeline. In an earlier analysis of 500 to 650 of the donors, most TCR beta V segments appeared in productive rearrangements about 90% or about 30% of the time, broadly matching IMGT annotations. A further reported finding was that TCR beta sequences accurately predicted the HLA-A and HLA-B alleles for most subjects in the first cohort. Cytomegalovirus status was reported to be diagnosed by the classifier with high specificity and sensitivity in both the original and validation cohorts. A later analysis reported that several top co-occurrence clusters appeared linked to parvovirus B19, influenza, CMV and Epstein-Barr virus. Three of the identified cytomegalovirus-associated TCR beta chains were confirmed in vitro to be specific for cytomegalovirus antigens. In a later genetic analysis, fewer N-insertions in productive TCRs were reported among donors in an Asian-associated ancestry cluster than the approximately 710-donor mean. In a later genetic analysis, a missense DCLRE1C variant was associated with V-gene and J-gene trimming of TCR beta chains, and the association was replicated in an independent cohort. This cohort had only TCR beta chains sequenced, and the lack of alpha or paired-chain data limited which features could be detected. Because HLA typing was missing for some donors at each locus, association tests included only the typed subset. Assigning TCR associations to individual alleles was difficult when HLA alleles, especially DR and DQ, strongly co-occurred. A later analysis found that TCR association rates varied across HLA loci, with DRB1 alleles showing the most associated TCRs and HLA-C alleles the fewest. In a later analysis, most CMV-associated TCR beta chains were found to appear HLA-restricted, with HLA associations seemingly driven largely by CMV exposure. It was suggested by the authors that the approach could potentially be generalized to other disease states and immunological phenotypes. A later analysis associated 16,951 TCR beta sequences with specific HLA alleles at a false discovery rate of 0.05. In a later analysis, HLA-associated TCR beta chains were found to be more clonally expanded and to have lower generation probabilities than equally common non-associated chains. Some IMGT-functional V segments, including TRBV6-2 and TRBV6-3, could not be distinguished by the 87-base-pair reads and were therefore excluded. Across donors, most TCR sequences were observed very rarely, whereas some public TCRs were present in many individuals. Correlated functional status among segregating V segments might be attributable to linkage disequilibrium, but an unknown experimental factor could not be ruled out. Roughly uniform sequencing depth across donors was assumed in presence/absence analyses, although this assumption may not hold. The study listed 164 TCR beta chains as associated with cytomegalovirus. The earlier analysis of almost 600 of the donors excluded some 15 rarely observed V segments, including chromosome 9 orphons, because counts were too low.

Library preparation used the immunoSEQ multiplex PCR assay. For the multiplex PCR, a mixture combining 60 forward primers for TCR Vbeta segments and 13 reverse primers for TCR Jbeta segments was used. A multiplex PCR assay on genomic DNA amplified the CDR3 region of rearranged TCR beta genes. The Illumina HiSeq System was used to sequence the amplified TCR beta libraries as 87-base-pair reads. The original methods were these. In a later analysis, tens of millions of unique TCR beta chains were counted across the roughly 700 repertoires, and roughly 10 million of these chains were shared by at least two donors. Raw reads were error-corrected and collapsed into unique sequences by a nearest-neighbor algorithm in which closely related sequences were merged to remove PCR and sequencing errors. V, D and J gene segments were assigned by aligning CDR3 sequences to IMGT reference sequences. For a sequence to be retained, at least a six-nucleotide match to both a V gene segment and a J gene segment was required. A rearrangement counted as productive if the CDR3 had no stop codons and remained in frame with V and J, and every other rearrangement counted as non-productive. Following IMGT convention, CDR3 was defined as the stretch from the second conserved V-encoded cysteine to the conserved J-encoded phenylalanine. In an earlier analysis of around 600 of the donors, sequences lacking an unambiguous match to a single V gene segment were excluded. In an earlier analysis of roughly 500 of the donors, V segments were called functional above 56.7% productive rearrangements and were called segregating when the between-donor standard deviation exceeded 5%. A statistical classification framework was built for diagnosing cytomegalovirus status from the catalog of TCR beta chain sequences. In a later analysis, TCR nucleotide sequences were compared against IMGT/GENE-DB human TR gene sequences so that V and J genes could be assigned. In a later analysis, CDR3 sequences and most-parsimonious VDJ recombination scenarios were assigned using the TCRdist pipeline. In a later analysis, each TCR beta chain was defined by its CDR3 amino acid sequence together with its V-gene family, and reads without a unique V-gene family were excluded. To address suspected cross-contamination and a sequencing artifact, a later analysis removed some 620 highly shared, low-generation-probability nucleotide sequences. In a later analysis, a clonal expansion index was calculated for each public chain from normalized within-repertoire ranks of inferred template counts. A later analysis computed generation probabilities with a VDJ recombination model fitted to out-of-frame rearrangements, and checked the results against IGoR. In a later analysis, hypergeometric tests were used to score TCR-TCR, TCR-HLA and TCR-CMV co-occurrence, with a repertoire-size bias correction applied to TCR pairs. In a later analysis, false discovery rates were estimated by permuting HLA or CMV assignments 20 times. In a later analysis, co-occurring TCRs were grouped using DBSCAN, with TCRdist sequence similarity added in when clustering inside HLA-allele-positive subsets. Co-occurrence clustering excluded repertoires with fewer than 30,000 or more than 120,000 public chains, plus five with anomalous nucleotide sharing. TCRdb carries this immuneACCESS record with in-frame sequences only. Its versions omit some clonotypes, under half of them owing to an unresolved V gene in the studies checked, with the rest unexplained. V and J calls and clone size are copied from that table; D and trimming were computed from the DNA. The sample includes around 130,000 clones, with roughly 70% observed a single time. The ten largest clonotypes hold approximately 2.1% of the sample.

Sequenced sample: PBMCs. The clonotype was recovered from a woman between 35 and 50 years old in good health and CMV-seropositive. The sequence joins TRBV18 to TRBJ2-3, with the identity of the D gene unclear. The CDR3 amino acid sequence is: CASSRPTDTQYF. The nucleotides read TGTGCCAGCTCACGGCCCACGGATACGCAGTATTTT.